The T cell receptor beta chain under discussion was sequenced for a study of beta chain features in type 1 diabetes. Study details: All of the samples together had approximately 99 million sorted cells examined. Study-wide points: Within each of all four CD4+ subsets, Type 1 diabetes patients had TCRB CDR3s that were moderately but significantly shorter.

The sequenced template was cDNA made from the entire isolated RNA. Only in-frame clones appear in the TCRdb table, and some are missing; sequencing was by immunoSEQ multiplex PCR. The table includes roughly 70,000 clones, just under 50% detected once. Cells sorted by CD45RO/CCR7/CD25/CD127/CD95/CD27 comprised CD4+ naive, central memory, regulatory and stem cell-like memory cells. This clone was observed a few times. Its antigen is not identified. The CDR3 has 13 amino acids. The V end was cut by 5 bases, the J end by 7 bases, with 14 bases between. Germline V gives CDR1 SEHNR, CDR2 FQNEAQ (reference sequence).

The sequenced sample consisted of central memory CD4+ T cells from blood. This chain joins TRBV7-9 and TRBJ2-5; a possible D gene is TRBD1 (5 bases). The receptor was isolated from a man aged 30-40 years with type 1 diabetes. CDR3 sequence reads: CASSGAGIWTQYF. The CDR3 region has the DNA TGTGCCAGCAGCGGGGCAGGAATTTGGACCCAGTACTTC.